These T cell receptor beta chains were read from a single sample in a study of blood T cells in healthy people across ages. In TCRdb, the 5' RACE reads were re-called with MiXCR into one record per CDR3 protein. The sample consists of 600,000 to 1,000,000 distinct CDR3 sequences, roughly 50% of them appearing once. The sample was blood. The source is a man in his thirties or forties in good health. Each CDR3 is given with its conserved first and last residue. The order of the fields is CDR3 protein, D gene, V gene, J gene. A D gene is named only where the DNA matches it firmly.

cdr3_aa: CASSRTSGGSSYNEQFF
d_call: TRBD2
v_call: TRBV7-9
j_call: TRBJ2-1

cdr3_aa: CASRLAGVETQYF
d_call: TRBD2
v_call: TRBV2
j_call: TRBJ2-5

cdr3_aa: CASSVDGSPLIEQFF
d_call: .
v_call: TRBV9
j_call: TRBJ2-1

cdr3_aa: CSVKFGAKNIQYF
d_call: .
v_call: TRBV29-1
j_call: TRBJ2-4

cdr3_aa: CASSTGLAGSAAYEQYF
d_call: TRBD2
v_call: TRBV5-1
j_call: .

cdr3_aa: CSARESWGVGTEAFF
d_call: .
v_call: TRBV20-1
j_call: TRBJ1-1

cdr3_aa: CSARSGGFEQYF
d_call: TRBD1
v_call: TRBV20-1
j_call: .

cdr3_aa: CASGWAIEQYF
d_call: .
v_call: TRBV28
j_call: TRBJ2-7

cdr3_aa: CASSSGGEKLFF
d_call: .
v_call: TRBV6-5
j_call: TRBJ1-4

cdr3_aa: CASRPGQGSQPLHF
d_call: TRBD1
v_call: TRBV4-2
j_call: TRBJ1-6

cdr3_aa: CASSFGRSLAGGEGTQYF
d_call: TRBD2
v_call: TRBV12-3/TRBV12-4
j_call: TRBJ2-3

cdr3_aa: CASSPPSPPGGEQYF
d_call: TRBD2
v_call: TRBV18
j_call: TRBJ2-7

cdr3_aa: CSARRGRQETQYF
d_call: .
v_call: TRBV20-1
j_call: TRBJ2-5